This TCR beta chain was sequenced in a study of shared clonotypes between healthy human individuals. Every subset's genomic DNA went evenly onto several immunoSEQ plates. In the sorted-subset replicate PCRs, 200 ng DNA, tens of thousands of T cell genomes, was used. Profiled with immunoSEQ multiplex PCR; TCRdb holds only in-frame clones, not every one. The top ten clones hold roughly 0.13% of a sample with roughly 2 million clones, approximately 95% of them seen once. Germline V lookup: CDR1 GTSNPN, CDR2 SVGIG (reference sequence). V lost 2 bases, J lost 8 bases, and 7 bases stayed unmatched. CDR3 length: 14 amino acids. Naive CD45RA+ and memory CD45RA-negative subsets were split from CD4+ cells.

The V gene is TRBV30, the J gene TRBJ2-2, with 8 bases fitting TRBD1. Sequenced material: naive CD4+ T cells sorted from blood. Subset reported: CD45RA+ positively selected. The sequence was obtained from a man between 18 and 35 years old in good health. The CDR3 nucleotides are TGTGCCTGGAGTACGACAGGGGTTCTTGGGGAGCTGTTTTTT. Its protein product is CAWSTTGVLGELFF.